These 15 T cell receptor beta chains came from one sample sequenced in a study of T-cell reconstitution after alpha-beta-depleted transplantation in children. Preparing the TCRbeta library involved the use of unique molecular identifiers. TCRdb re-called the PCR reads with MiXCR, one entry per CDR3 protein. The sample records approximately 500,000 distinct CDR3 sequences, under 12% being singletons. The source was PBMCs, collected before TCRalphabeta/CD19-depleted stem cell transplant. These receptors were taken from a child younger than 10 with inherited bone marrow failure, due to receive a stem cell transplant.

This clonotype was seen many times. The chain couples TRBV4-3 to TRBJ2-7; TRBD1 agrees at 12 bases. The J segment lost 6 bases and the V segment lost 0 bases, leaving 3 bases of the junction unmatched. The CDR3 consists of 15 residues. The V gene's germline CDR1 is LGHNA and CDR2 YSLEER. The CDR3 region has the DNA TGCGCCAGCAGCCAAGAAGGGACAGGGGGCGGCGAGCAGTACTTC. The encoded protein is CASSQEGTGGGEQYF.

This clonotype appeared many times. The rearrangement links TRBV5-1 to TRBJ2-1; maybe TRBD2 (6 bases). CDR1 SGHRS and CDR2 YFSETQ come from the germline V gene. V lost 4 bases and J 9 bases, leaving 20 bases between the germline ends. There are 15 residues in the CDR3. The DNA of the CDR3 is TGCGCCAGCAGCCCGGGACTCCGGGCCCCGGGTGAGCAGTTCTTC. Translated, it gives CASSPGLRAPGEQFF.

The chain joins TRBV6-7 to TRBJ2-1; TRBD2 agrees at 8 bases. TRBV6-7 is given ORF status, its function remaining uncertain. This CDR3 comprises 19 residues. The CDR3: CTISLVSTLAGRSYNEQFF. The CDR3 nucleotides are TGTACCATCAGTTTGGTGTCTACTCTAGCGGGCCGCTCCTACAATGAGCAGTTCTTC.

This clonotype came up a few times. The gene calls are TRBV7-2 and TRBJ2-3, with a weak D call TRBD2 (6 bases). Per germline, CDR1 SGHTA and CDR2 FQGNSA. This CDR3 is 13 amino acids long. Trimming removed 7 bases from V and 2 bases from J, with 10 bases in between. CDR3 loop: CASTGGNTDTQYF. For the CDR3, the DNA is TGTGCCAGCACCGGGGGAAACACAGATACGCAGTATTTT.

The rearrangement joins TRBV27 to TRBJ2-7, with 9 bases lining up with TRBD1. Germline V CDR1 and CDR2: MNHEY, SMNVEV (reference sequence). The length of the CDR3 is 13 residues. Trimming removed 3 bases from V and 6 bases from J; junction bases left unmatched: 3. The CDR3 DNA reads TGTGCCAGCAGTTTTACAGGGGGCCCCGAGCAGTACTTC. As protein: CASSFTGGPEQYF.

To note about this clonotype: With a much larger clone just one base away, this may be a read error. The chain employs TRBV3-1 and TRBJ2-5; D uncertain. The length of the CDR3 is 14 residues. Germline assignment: CDR1 LGHDT and CDR2 YNNKEL (reference sequence). This CDR3 reads CAISQDRVRETQYF. CDR3 DNA sequence: TGTGCCATCAGCCAAGACCGGGTCCGGGAGACCCAGTACTTC.

This clonotype was recorded many times. The V gene is TRBV7-6, the J gene TRBJ1-5; 7 bases align to TRBD1. The CDR3 has 14 amino acids. CDR1 SGHVS and CDR2 FNYEAQ come from the germline V gene. V shed 5 bases, J shed 5 bases, and the junction held 6 bases outside the gene matches. The CDR3 sequence: CASSPGGRDQPQHF. Here the CDR3 DNA reads TGTGCCAGCAGCCCAGGGGGGAGGGATCAGCCCCAGCATTTT.

In its sample, this clonotype was seen many times. V usage is TRBV20-1 and J usage is TRBJ1-2; possible D gene TRBD1, 5 bases. The germline V and J ends were trimmed by 4 bases and 3 bases, with 9 bases remaining between them. Germline V lookup: CDR1 DFQATT, CDR2 SNEGSKA (reference sequence). The CDR3 runs 12 residues. CDR3 loop: CSANSGHYGYTF. CDR3 in DNA: TGCAGTGCTAACTCGGGGCACTATGGCTACACCTTC.

This clonotype was observed many times. The CDR3 nucleotides read TGTGCCAGCAGTCGGCTCTCAGACCCAGATACGCAGTATTTT. Amino acid sequence: CASSRLSDPDTQYF. The gene calls are TRBV6-1 and TRBJ2-3; D remains unclear. Germline CDR1 MNHNS, CDR2 SASEGT. Trimming shortened V by 5 bases and J by 4 bases, and 13 bases separated the two germline ends. This CDR3 contains 14 residues.

This clonotype was counted at least ten times. The genes are TRBV4-2 and TRBJ2-7; D gene ambiguous. Germline loops: CDR1 LGHNA, CDR2 YNFKEQ. Trimming shortened V by 0 bases and J by 3 bases, and 3 bases separated the two germline ends. This CDR3 has 12 residues. As DNA, the CDR3 is TGTGCCAGCAGCCAAGATGACTACGAGCAGTACTTC. Translation: CASSQDDYEQYF.

This rearrangement joins TRBV6-5 to TRBJ1-2, with 9 bases matching TRBD1. This CDR3 spans 16 amino acids. V was pared by 2 bases and J by 4 bases, with 8 bases of the junction left unmatched. In germline, CDR1 is MNHEY, CDR2 SVGAGI. The CDR3 DNA reads TGTGCCAGCAGTTACGATGGACAGGGGCTGGGCTATGGCTACACCTTC. It codes for CASSYDGQGLGYGYTF.

About this clonotype: A read error is possible here, since a much larger clone lies one base away. The chain combines TRBV10-1 with TRBJ2-1; D is uncertain. Germline values: CDR1 WNHNN, CDR2 SYGVQD (reference sequence). This CDR3 spans 12 amino acids. Trimming removed 3 bases at V and 10 bases at J, with 10 bases between. The CDR3 protein is CASSDPGREQFF. Written as DNA, the CDR3 is TGCGCCAGCAGTGACCCTGGACGGGAGCAGTTCTTC.

V is TRBV5-8 and J is TRBJ2-4; tentatively, D is TRBD1 (6 bases). The CDR3 has 15 residues. Trimming cost V 1 base and J 3 bases, with 11 bases left between them. Germline CDR1 and CDR2: SGHTS and YDEGEE. Here the CDR3 DNA reads TGTGCCAGCAGCTTGTCCAGGGGTTACAAAAACATTCAGTACTTC. Its translation is CASSLSRGYKNIQYF.

This clonotype showed up many times. V usage is TRBV5-1 and J usage is TRBJ2-2; 7 bases match TRBD2. Germline values: CDR1 SGHRS, CDR2 YFSETQ. Trimming took 4 bases from V and 4 from J; bases not matched to a gene: 7. The CDR3 is 15 amino acids. In nucleotides, the CDR3 is TGCGCCAGCAGCCCCTGGGGGGGACTCACCGGGGAGCTGTTTTTT. The encoded protein is CASSPWGGLTGELFF.

This clonotype was picked up many times. The chain uses TRBV4-3 and TRBJ2-1; D is perhaps TRBD2 (5 bases). The CDR3 loop spans 17 amino acids. Germline V gives CDR1 LGHNA, CDR2 YSLEER. V was cut by 0 bases and J by 1 base, with 13 bases left in between. In DNA, the CDR3 is TGCGCCAGCAGCCAAGATTCGCCTAGCTATTCCTACAATGAGCAGTTCTTC. Its translation is CASSQDSPSYSYNEQFF.